The 22 T cell receptor beta chains below come from one sample, sequenced in a study of blood T cell repertoires in COVID-19. Sequenced by immunoSEQ multiplex PCR; TCRdb stores in-frame clones only, minus some. Of about 240,000 clones listed, around 90% were seen once; the top ten hold about 7.1%. Source material: peripheral blood. These receptor sequences come from an older woman with active or convalescent COVID-19.

The chain uses TRBV24-1 and TRBJ2-2; D gene uncertain. V was pared by 6 bases and J by 1 base, with 11 bases between. The CDR3 length is 15 residues. Germline assignment: CDR1 KGHDR and CDR2 SFDVKD. CDR3 in DNA: TGTGCCACCAGTCCTCCTGGGCTGAACACCGGGGAGCTGTTTTTT. As protein: CATSPPGLNTGELFF.

V is TRBV10-1 and J is TRBJ1-5, with a tentative D call TRBD1 (5 bases). V was cut by 4 bases and J by 9 bases, with 13 bases left in between. Germline V gives CDR1 WNHNN, CDR2 SYGVQD (reference sequence). The CDR3 has 13 amino acids. In nucleotides, the CDR3 is TGCGCCAGCAGTGCGGGGGAGACTGGGCCCCAGCATTTT. Translating it yields CASSAGETGPQHF.

In its sample, this clone was seen once. This CDR3 is also generated by other DNA sequences in the sample. The chain has TRBV7-2 and TRBJ1-2, with TRBD1 matching over 8 bases. CDR3 length: 15 residues. V trimming: 4 bases; J trimming: 4 bases; junction bases outside the gene matches: 8. Germline values: CDR1 SGHTA, CDR2 FQGNSA. Here the CDR3 DNA reads TGTGCCAGCAGCTCCAGGACAGGGTCACTCTATGGCTACACCTTC. Its translation is CASSSRTGSLYGYTF.

V gene TRBV7-2 combines with J gene TRBJ2-7; TRBD1 is a possible D gene (6 bases). Deletions cut 4 bases from V and 6 bases from J, with 13 bases between. This CDR3 has 13 residues. Germline CDR1 and CDR2: SGHTA and FQGNSA. DNA of the CDR3: TGTGCCAGCAGCTCACAGGGATTTGGCGAGCAGTACTTC. Its translation: CASSSQGFGEQYF.

This sequence joins TRBV10-3 and TRBJ1-2; 8 positions agree with TRBD1. Trimming cost V 0 bases and J 8 bases; bases outside gene matches: 2. Germline CDR1 and CDR2: ENHRY and SYGVKD. The CDR3 spans 13 residues. The CDR3 region is CAISESTGEGYTF. The CDR3 DNA is TGTGCCATCAGTGAGTCGACAGGGGAAGGCTACACCTTC.

The chain combines TRBV5-1 with TRBJ2-5; 8 nucleotides agree with TRBD2. The CDR3 runs 14 residues. Germline CDR1 reads SGHRS; CDR2 reads YFSETQ. The ends lost 4 bases at V and 0 bases at J; junction bases unmatched: 2. The CDR3 sequence: CASSPSGYQETQYF. CDR3 nucleotide sequence: TGCGCCAGCAGCCCTAGCGGGTACCAAGAGACCCAGTACTTC.

This clone has just one count. The V call is TRBV5-8, the J call TRBJ1-3; D might be TRBD1 (5 bases). CDR3 length: 16 amino acids. V was clipped by 2 bases and J by 0 bases, with 12 bases between them. Germline loops: CDR1 SGHTS, CDR2 YDEGEE. The CDR3 here is CASSFKQAPSGNTIYF. The CDR3 DNA reads as TGTGCCAGCAGCTTCAAACAGGCTCCCTCTGGAAACACCATATATTTT.

The rearrangement joins TRBV27 to TRBJ2-6, with 8 bases matching TRBD2. The CDR3 has 15 amino acids. Germline V lookup: CDR1 MNHEY, CDR2 SMNVEV (reference sequence). The J segment lost 2 bases and the V segment lost 6 bases, leaving 3 bases of the junction unmatched. In nucleotides, the CDR3 is TGTGCCAGCAGCCGGGGGGGACCTGGGGCCAACGTCCTGACTTTC. This sequence encodes CASSRGGPGANVLTF.

V usage is TRBV5-8 and J usage is TRBJ1-2, with D maybe TRBD1 (5 bases). Germline-derived CDR1 and CDR2 are SGHTS and YDEGEE. The V and J ends lost 3 bases and 9 bases respectively, with 9 bases between them. This CDR3 is built from 11 residues. CDR3 amino acids: CASSSAGRYTF. For the CDR3, the DNA is TGTGCCAGCAGCTCCGCAGGGCGCTACACCTTC.

Turning to this clone: At the DNA level, this CDR3 is encoded by other sequences in the same sample as well. The chain employs TRBV7-3 and TRBJ2-3, with TRBD2 matching over 12 bases. The CDR3 is 16 amino acids. Looked up from germline, CDR1 is SGHTA and CDR2 is FQGTGA. Trimming removed 3 bases from V and 1 base from J; junction bases left unmatched: 2. CDR3 nucleotides: TGTGCCAGCAGCTTGAGACTAGCGGGGGGCACAGATACGCAGTATTTT. It encodes CASSLRLAGGTDTQYF. The whole variable domain, remainder taken from reference TRBV7-3 and TRBJ2-3, is GAGVSQTPSNKVTEKGKYVELRCDPISGHTALYWYRQSLGQGPEFLIYFQGTGAADDSGLPNDRFFAVRPEGSVSTLKIQRTERGDSAVYLCASSLRLAGGTDTQYFGPGTRLTVL.

J is TRBJ1-2 and V is TRBV6-1, with D tentatively TRBD1 (6 bases). The ends were cut back, 2 bases at V and 6 bases at J, with 16 bases in the middle. CDR3 size: 15 residues. Looked up from germline, CDR1 is MNHNS and CDR2 is SASEGT. CDR3: CASSELVGGHNGYTF. The DNA for the CDR3 is TGTGCCAGCAGTGAACTGGTGGGGGGGCACAATGGCTACACCTTC.

The chain joins TRBV2 to TRBJ1-4; 7 nucleotides align to TRBD1. CDR3 length equals 14 residues. V dropped 7 bases and J dropped 7; count of bases not matched to a gene: 9. Germline values: CDR1 SNHLY, CDR2 FYNNEI. The CDR3 DNA reads TGTGCCAGCACCGAAGAGGGGGCTGGTGAAAAACTGTTTTTT. It is translated as CASTEEGAGEKLFF.

V is TRBV11-2 and J is TRBJ2-6; 12 bases agree with TRBD1. Germline loops: CDR1 SGHAT, CDR2 FQNNGV. The CDR3 sequence is 19 residues long. After removal of 4 bases from V and 4 bases from J, the junction contained 11 bases not matched to a gene. The CDR3 is CASSSPRGDRGLGANVLTF. CDR3 sequence (DNA): TGTGCCAGCAGCTCCCCTCGGGGGGACAGGGGGCTAGGGGCCAACGTCCTGACTTTC.

V and J are TRBV7-9 and TRBJ1-5, with D maybe TRBD1 (6 bases). V was trimmed by 5 bases and J by 3 bases, leaving 14 bases between them. This CDR3 has 15 residues. CDR1 is SEHNR and CDR2 is FQNEAQ in the germline V gene (reference sequence). The CDR3 DNA sequence: TGTGCCAGCAGCCCGCAGGGGAGGGCCAATCAGCCCCAGCATTTT. Translating gives CASSPQGRANQPQHF.

The chain carries TRBV18 and TRBJ1-3; D is possibly TRBD1 (6 bases). Trimming shortened V by 3 bases and J by 0 bases, and 18 bases separated the two germline ends. The CDR3 covers 18 residues. CDR1 and CDR2 (germline): KGHSH, LQKENI. The CDR3 here is CASSPLSGGAYSGNTIYF. The CDR3 nucleotides are TGTGCCAGCTCACCTCTTTCTGGGGGCGCCTACTCTGGAAACACCATATATTTT.

V gene TRBV6-1 combines with J gene TRBJ1-2; D unresolved. V lost 2 bases, J lost 0 bases, and 4 bases lay in between. The CDR3 length is 13 residues. The V gene's germline CDR1 is MNHNS and CDR2 SASEGT. CDR3 protein: CASSEQSNYGYTF. In DNA, the CDR3 is TGTGCCAGCAGTGAACAGTCTAACTATGGCTACACCTTC.

V and J are TRBV19 and TRBJ1-2, with TRBD1 matching over 7 bases. The junction had 11 bases not matched to a gene; V was cut back by 7 bases and J by 0 bases. The CDR3 length is 16 residues. Germline values: CDR1 LNHDA, CDR2 SQIVND (reference sequence). Written as DNA, the CDR3 is TGTGCCAGTAAGGGGGCCCCGTTGGAAGCTAACTATGGCTACACCTTC. This sequence encodes CASKGAPLEANYGYTF.

This chain connects TRBV4-3 to TRBJ1-2, with D possibly being TRBD1 (5 bases). Trimming took 4 bases from V and 3 from J, leaving 12 bases between them. In germline, CDR1 is LGHNA, CDR2 YSLEER. This CDR3 has 14 amino acids. CDR3 sequence: CASSPEEGDYGYTF. The CDR3 bases are TGCGCCAGCAGCCCTGAGGAAGGGGACTATGGCTACACCTTC.

This clone was recorded at least ten times. The rearrangement joins TRBV19 to TRBJ2-3, with 7 positions matching TRBD1. With V trimmed by 1 base and J by 2 bases, 3 bases remained unmatched. The CDR3 covers 15 residues. Germline assignment: CDR1 LNHDA and CDR2 SQIVND (reference sequence). The CDR3: CASSIAQGYTDTQYF. As DNA, the CDR3 is TGTGCCAGTAGTATAGCACAGGGGTACACAGATACGCAGTATTTT. Variable domain in full (rest from reference TRBV19 and TRBJ2-3): DGGITQSPKYLFRKEGQNVTLSCEQNLNHDAMYWYRQDPGQGLRLIYYSQIVNDFQKGDIAEGYSVSREKKESFPLTVTSAQKNPTAFYLCASSIAQGYTDTQYFGPGTRLTVL.

The rearrangement uses TRBV5-6 and TRBJ1-6, with D perhaps matching TRBD1 (5 bases). Germline lookup yields CDR1 SGHDT and CDR2 YYEEEE. V was pared by 4 bases and J by 9 bases, with 23 bases between. The CDR3 covers 17 residues. The CDR3 loop reads CASSAPRGGFMGSPLHF. The CDR3 DNA is TGTGCCAGCAGCGCCCCCCGTGGGGGGTTCATGGGTTCACCCCTCCACTTT.

The chain recombines TRBV5-1 with TRBJ1-5; TRBD1 agrees at 10 bases. The CDR3 has 14 amino acids. Germline loops: CDR1 SGHRS, CDR2 YFSETQ. V dropped 4 bases and J dropped 7; count of bases not matched to a gene: 5. The CDR3 loop is CASSTGQGSQPQHF. The CDR3, as DNA: TGCGCCAGCAGCACGGGACAGGGGAGCCAGCCCCAGCATTTT.

This clone was counted a single time. The J gene is TRBJ1-5, the V gene TRBV6-6, with D possibly matching TRBD1 (5 bases). The V gene's germline CDR1 is MNHNY and CDR2 SVGAGI (reference sequence). V lost 0 bases and J lost 4, with 10 bases in between. CDR3 length: 15 amino acids. CDR3 residues: CASSYSPGGNQPQHF. CDR3 DNA sequence: TGTGCCAGCAGTTACTCTCCGGGGGGTAATCAGCCCCAGCATTTT.